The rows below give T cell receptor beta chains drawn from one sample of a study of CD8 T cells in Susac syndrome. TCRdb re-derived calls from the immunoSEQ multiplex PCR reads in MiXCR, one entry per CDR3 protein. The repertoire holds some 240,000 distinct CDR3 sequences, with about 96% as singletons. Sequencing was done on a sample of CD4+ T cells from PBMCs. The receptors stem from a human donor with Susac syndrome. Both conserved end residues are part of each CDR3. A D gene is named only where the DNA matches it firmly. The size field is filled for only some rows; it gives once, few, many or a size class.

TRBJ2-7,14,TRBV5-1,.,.,TGCGCCAGCAGCTTGACTAGCAGTTTCTACGAGCAGTACTTC,CASSLTSSFYEQYF
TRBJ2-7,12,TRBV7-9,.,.,TGTGCCAGCAGCTCGAGCGGTTACGAGCAGTACTTC,CASSSSGYEQYF
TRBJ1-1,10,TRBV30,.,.,TGTGCCTGGAACCTCGGGGCCGCTTTCTTT,CAWNLGAAFF
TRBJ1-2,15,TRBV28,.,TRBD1,TGTGCCAGCAGTTTCTCGGGCAGGGGGCTCGTTGGCTACACCTTC,CASSFSGRGLVGYTF
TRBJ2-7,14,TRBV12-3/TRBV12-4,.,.,TGTGCCAGCAGGGGGACTTTTACCTCCTACGAGCAGTACTTC,CASRGTFTSYEQYF
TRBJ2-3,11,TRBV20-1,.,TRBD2,TGCAGTGCTCCGGGAGGCTATACGCAGTATTTT,CSAPGGYTQYF
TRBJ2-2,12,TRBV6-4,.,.,TGTGCCAGCAGTGACTGGGCCGGGGAGCTGTTTTTT,CASSDWAGELFF
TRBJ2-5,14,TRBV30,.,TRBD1,TGTGCCTGGGGGGGACAGGGACTTGAAGAGACCCAGTACTTC,CAWGGQGLEETQYF
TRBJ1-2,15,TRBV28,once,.,TGTGCCAGCAGTTTGGAAAACCCTAGGGGACGCGGCTACACCTTC,CASSLENPRGRGYTF
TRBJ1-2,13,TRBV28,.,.,TGTGCCAGCAGTTTAAGAACTAACTATGGCTACACCTTC,CASSLRTNYGYTF
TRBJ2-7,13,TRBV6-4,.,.,TGTGCCAGCAGGGAAGACGTCAGTGGCGAGCAGTACTTC,CASREDVSGEQYF
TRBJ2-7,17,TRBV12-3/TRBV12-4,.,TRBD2,TGTGCCAGCAGTCCGAGCCCTGGACTAGCGGGAGCCCACGAGCAGTACTTC,CASSPSPGLAGAHEQYF
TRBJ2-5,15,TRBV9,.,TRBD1,TGTGCCAGCAGCGCCGGGGACAGTCTCCAAGAGACCCAGTACTTC,CASSAGDSLQETQYF
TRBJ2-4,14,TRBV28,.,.,TGTGCCAGCACTTGGGGCCAAGCCAAAAACATTCAGTACTTC,CASTWGQAKNIQYF
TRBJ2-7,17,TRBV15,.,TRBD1,TGTGCCACCAGCAGACATAGGCCGGGACAGGGGGCTTACGAGCAGTACTTC,CATSRHRPGQGAYEQYF
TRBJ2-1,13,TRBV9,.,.,TGTGCCAGCAGCGCACCCCAAGACAATGAGCAGTTCTTC,CASSAPQDNEQFF
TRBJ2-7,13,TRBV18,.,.,TGTGCCAGCTCCCCACCTACAGGGTTCGAGCAGTACTTC,CASSPPTGFEQYF
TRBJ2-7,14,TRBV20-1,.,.,TGCAGTGCTAGAGACTTGGACCCCCGGGACGAGCAGTACTTC,CSARDLDPRDEQYF
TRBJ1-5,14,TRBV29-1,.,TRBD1,TGCAGCGTTGAAATCAGGGGGTCGGATCAGCCCCAGCATTTT,CSVEIRGSDQPQHF
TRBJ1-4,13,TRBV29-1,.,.,TGCAGCGTATCGCCCCGACTGCGTGAAAAACTGTTTTTT,CSVSPRLREKLFF
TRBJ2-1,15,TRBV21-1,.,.,TGTGCCAGCAGCAAAACCCCCCGACAGTACAATGAGCAGTTCTTC,CASSKTPRQYNEQFF
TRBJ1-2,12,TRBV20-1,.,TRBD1,TGCAGTGCTAGAGAAGGACAGGATGGCTACACCTTC,CSAREGQDGYTF
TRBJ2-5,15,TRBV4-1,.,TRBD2,TGCGCCAGCAGCCCCCGGCAGGGAGGGTCAGAGACCCAGTACTTC,CASSPRQGGSETQYF
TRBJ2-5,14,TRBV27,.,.,TGTGCCAGCAGTCCCCCCGGAGGGGTAGAGACCCAGTACTTC,CASSPPGGVETQYF
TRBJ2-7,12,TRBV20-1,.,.,TGCAGTGCTGGCCGTGAGTTGCGGGAGCAGTACTTC,CSAGRELREQYF
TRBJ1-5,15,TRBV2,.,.,TGTGCCAGCAGTTGGACACAAGGAGGCAATCAGCCCCAGCATTTT,CASSWTQGGNQPQHF
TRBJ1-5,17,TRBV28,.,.,TGTGCCAGCAGTTTTAGAGGGAGGGCAGCTATCAATCAGCCCCAGCATTTT,CASSFRGRAAINQPQHF
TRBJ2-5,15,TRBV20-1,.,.,TGCAGTGCTATCGAACGGACCTTCGGCCTAGAGACCCAGTACTTC,CSAIERTFGLETQYF
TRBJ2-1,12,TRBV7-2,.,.,TGTGCCAGCAGCTCCCCGAGGGGTGAGCAGTTCTTC,CASSSPRGEQFF
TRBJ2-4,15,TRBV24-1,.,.,TGTGCCACCAGTGATTCGAAGGTGGACAAAAACATTCAGTACTTC,CATSDSKVDKNIQYF
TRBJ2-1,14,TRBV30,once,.,TGTGCCTGGAGTGTACGGCTGGGGGCTGATGAGCAGTTCTTC,CAWSVRLGADEQFF
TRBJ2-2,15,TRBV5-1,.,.,TGCGCCAGCAGCTTGGCACAGGGGAACACCGGGGAGCTGTTTTTT,CASSLAQGNTGELFF
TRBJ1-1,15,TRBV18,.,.,TGTGCCAGCTCACCACGGGTCGACATGAACACTGAAGCTTTCTTT,CASSPRVDMNTEAFF
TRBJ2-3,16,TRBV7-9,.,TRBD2,TGTGCCAGCAGCTCTCGCGCGGGAGGAACGGCAGATACGCAGTATTTT,CASSSRAGGTADTQYF
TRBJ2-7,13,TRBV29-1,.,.,TGCAGCGCCCTAGGGGCCGGGACCTACGAGCAGTACTTC,CSALGAGTYEQYF
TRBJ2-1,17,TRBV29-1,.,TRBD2,TGCAGCGTCCCGCGGACTAGCGGGAGAGGGGGGATCAATGAGCAGTTCTTC,CSVPRTSGRGGINEQFF
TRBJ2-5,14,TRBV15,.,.,TGTGCCACCAGACTTCCTATCGAGGAGGAGACCCAGTACTTC,CATRLPIEEETQYF
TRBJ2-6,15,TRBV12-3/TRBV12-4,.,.,TGTGCCAGCAGTTGGACAGCCTCTGGGGCCAACGTCCTGACTTTC,CASSWTASGANVLTF
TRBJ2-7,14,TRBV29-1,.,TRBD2,TGCAGCGTTGTTGGGCTAGCGGGTCCCTACGAGCAGTACTTC,CSVVGLAGPYEQYF
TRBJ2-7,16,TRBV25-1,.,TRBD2,TGTGCCAGCAGTGAGCTTACTAGCGGGAGGGCCCTCGAGCAGTACTTC,CASSELTSGRALEQYF
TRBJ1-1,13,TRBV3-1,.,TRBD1,TGTGCCAGCAGCCCACAGGGGGTGACTGAAGCTTTCTTT,CASSPQGVTEAFF
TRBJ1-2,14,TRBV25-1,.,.,TGTGCCAGCAGTGAGCCGGGGATGGGCTATGGCTACACCTTC,CASSEPGMGYGYTF
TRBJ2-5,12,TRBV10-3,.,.,TGTGCCATCAGTGAGGAACAAGAGACCCAGTACTTC,CAISEEQETQYF
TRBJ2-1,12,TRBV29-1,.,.,TGCAGCGTTGAAGTGGGAACCAATGAGCAGTTCTTC,CSVEVGTNEQFF
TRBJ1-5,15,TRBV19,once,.,TGTGCCAGTAGAACGACCGGGACAACAAATCAGCCCCAGCATTTT,CASRTTGTTNQPQHF
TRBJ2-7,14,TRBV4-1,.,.,TGCGCCAGCAGCCAAGGACGGACTTTCTACGAGCAGTACTTC,CASSQGRTFYEQYF